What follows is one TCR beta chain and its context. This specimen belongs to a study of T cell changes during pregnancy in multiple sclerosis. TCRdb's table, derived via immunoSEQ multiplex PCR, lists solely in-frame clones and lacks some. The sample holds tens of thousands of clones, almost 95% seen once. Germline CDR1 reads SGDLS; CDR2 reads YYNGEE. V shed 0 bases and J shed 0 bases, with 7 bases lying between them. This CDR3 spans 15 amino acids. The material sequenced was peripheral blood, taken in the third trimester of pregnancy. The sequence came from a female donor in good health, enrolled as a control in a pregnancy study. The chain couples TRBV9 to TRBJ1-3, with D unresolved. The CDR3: CASSVDSLSGNTIYF. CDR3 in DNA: TGTGCCAGCAGCGTAGACAGCCTCTCTGGAAACACCATATATTTT.